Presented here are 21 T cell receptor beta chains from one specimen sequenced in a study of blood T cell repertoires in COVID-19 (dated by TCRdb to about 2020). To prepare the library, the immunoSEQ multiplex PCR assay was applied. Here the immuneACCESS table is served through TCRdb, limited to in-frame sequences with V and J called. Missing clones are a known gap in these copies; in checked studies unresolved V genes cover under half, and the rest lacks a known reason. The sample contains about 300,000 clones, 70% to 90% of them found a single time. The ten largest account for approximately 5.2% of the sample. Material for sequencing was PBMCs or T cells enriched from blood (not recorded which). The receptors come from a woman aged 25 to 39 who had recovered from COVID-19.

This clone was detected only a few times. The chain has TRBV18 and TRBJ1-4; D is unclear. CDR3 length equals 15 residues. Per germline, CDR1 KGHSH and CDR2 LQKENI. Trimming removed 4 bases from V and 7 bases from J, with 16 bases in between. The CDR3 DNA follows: TGTGCCAGCTCACAAAACCTAGGCGTCGGTGAAAAACTGTTTTTT. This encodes CASSQNLGVGEKLFF.

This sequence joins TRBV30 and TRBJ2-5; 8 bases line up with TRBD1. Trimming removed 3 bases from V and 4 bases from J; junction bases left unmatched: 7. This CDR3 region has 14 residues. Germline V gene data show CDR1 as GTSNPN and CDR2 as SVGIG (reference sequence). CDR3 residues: CAWSRGLGVETQYF. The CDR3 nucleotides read TGTGCCTGGAGCAGGGGGCTCGGGGTAGAGACCCAGTACTTC.

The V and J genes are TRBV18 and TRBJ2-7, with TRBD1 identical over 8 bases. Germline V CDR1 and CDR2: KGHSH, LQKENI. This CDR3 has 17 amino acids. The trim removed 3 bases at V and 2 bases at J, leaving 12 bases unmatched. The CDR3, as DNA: TGTGCCAGCTCACCGCTCGTTATGGGACAGGTAGCCTACGAGCAGTACTTC. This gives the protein CASSPLVMGQVAYEQYF.

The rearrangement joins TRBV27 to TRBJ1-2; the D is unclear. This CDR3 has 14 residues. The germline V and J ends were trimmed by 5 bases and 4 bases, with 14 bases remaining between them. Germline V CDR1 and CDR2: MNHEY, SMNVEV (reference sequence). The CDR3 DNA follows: TGTGCCAGCAGTACTAGGTTGATCGGCTATGGCTACACCTTC. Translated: CASSTRLIGYGYTF.

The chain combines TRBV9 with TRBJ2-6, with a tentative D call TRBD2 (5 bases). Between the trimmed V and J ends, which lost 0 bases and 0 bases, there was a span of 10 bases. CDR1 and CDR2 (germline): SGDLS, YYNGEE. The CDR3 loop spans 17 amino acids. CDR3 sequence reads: CASSVELAPSGANVLTF. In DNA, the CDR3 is TGTGCCAGCAGCGTAGAGCTAGCCCCCTCTGGGGCCAACGTCCTGACTTTC.

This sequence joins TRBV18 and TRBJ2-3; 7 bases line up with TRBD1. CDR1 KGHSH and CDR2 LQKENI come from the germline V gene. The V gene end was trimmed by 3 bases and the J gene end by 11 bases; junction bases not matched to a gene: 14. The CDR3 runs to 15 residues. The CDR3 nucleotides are TGTGCCAGCTCACCCCCAGCCAACGACAGGGTTAAGCAGTATTTT. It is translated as CASSPPANDRVKQYF.

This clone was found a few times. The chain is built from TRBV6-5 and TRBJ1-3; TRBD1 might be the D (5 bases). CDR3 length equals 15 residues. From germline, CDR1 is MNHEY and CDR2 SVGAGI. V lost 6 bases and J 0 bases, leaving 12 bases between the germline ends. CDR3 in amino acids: CASRRQGRSGNTIYF. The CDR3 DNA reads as TGTGCCAGCAGACGTCAGGGCCGCTCTGGAAACACCATATATTTT.

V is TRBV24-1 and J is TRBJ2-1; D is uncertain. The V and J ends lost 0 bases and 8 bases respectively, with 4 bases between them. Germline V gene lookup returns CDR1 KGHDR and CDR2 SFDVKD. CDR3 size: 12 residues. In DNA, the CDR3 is TGTGCCACCAGTGATTTGCAGGATGAGCAGTTCTTC. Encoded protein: CATSDLQDEQFF.

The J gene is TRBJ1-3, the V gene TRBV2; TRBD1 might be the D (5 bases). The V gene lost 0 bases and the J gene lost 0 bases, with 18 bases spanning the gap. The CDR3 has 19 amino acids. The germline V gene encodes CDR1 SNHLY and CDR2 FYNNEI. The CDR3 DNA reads TGTGCCAGCAGTGAAGCCCCGAAGAGTCGGGGGGACTCTGGAAACACCATATATTTT. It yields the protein CASSEAPKSRGDSGNTIYF.

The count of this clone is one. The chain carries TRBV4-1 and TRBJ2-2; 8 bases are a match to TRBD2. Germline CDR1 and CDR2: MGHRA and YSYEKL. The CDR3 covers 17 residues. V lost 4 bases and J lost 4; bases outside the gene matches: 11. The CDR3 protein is CASSLGSGGILTGELFF. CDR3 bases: TGCGCCAGCAGCCTTGGGTCGGGGGGGATTCTCACCGGGGAGCTGTTTTTT.

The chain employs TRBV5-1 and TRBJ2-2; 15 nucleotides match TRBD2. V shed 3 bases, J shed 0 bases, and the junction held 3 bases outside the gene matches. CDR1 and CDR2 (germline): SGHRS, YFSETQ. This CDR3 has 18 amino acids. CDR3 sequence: CASSSGLAGGPNTGELFF. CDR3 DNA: TGCGCCAGCAGCTCTGGACTAGCGGGGGGGCCGAACACCGGGGAGCTGTTTTTT.

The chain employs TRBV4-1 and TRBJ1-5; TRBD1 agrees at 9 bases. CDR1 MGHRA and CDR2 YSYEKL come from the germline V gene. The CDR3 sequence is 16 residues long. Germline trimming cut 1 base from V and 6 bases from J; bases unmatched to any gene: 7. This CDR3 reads CASSQVAGQGGQPQHF. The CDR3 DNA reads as TGCGCCAGCAGCCAAGTTGCGGGACAGGGAGGTCAGCCCCAGCATTTT.

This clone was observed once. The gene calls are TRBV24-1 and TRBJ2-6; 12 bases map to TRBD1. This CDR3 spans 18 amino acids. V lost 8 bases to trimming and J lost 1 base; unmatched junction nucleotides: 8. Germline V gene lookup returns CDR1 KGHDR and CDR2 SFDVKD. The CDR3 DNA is TGTGCCACCAAAAGCGGGACAGGGGGCCTTTCTGGGGCCAACGTCCTGACTTTC. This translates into CATKSGTGGLSGANVLTF.

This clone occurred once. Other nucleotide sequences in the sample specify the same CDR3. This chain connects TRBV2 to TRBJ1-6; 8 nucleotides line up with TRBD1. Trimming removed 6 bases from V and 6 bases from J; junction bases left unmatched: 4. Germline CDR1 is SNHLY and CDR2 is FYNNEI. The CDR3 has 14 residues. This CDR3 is CASRETGVNSPLHF. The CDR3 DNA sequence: TGTGCCAGCAGGGAGACAGGGGTTAATTCACCCCTCCACTTT. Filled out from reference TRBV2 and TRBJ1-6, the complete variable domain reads EPEVTQTPSHQVTQMGQEVILRCVPISNHLYFYWYRQILGQKVEFLVSFYNNEISEKSEIFDDQFSVERPDGSNFTLKIRSTKLEDSAMYFCASRETGVNSPLHFGNGTRLTVT.

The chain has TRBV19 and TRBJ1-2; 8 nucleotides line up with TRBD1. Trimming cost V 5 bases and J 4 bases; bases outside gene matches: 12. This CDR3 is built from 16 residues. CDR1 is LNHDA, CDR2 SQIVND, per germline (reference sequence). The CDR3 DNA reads TGTGCCAGTAGTGCCCTGACAGGGGCTGCAATCTATGGCTACACCTTC. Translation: CASSALTGAAIYGYTF.

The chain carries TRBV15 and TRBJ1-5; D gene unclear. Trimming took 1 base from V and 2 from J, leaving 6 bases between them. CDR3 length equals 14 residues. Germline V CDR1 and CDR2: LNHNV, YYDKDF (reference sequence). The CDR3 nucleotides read TGTGCCACCAGCAGAGGGGAGGGCAATCAGCCCCAGCATTTT. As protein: CATSRGEGNQPQHF.

CDR3 DNA: TGCGCCAGCAGCCACGGAGTGGGGTCACGGGGAGTGTCGAACACTGAAGCTTTCTTT. It specifies CASSHGVGSRGVSNTEAFF. The V call is TRBV5-1, the J call TRBJ1-1; the D is unclear. V dropped 4 bases and J dropped 1 base, with 26 bases sitting between them. There are 19 residues in the CDR3. Germline V gene sequence: CDR1 SGHRS, CDR2 YFSETQ.

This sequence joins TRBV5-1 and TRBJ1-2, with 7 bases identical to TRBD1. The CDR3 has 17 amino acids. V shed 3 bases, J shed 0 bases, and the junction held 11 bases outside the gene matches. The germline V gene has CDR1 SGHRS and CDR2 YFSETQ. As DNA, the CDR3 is TGCGCCAGCAGCTCGAGGGCCGACAGGGTTCCTAACTATGGCTACACCTTC. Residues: CASSSRADRVPNYGYTF.

As DNA, the CDR3 is TGCGCCAGCAGCCAAGGTCTAGCTTACGAGCAGTACTTC. Protein sequence: CASSQGLAYEQYF. The V gene is TRBV4-1, the J gene TRBJ2-7; perhaps TRBD2 as D (5 bases). This CDR3 spans 13 amino acids. Germline V gene data show CDR1 as MGHRA and CDR2 as YSYEKL. V lost 1 base and J 4 bases, leaving 8 bases between the germline ends.

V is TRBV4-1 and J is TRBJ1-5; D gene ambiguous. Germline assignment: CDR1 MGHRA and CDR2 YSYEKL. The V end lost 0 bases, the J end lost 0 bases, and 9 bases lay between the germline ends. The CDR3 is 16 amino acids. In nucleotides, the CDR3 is TGCGCCAGCAGCCAAGAAGGAGTTTTTAGCAATCAGCCCCAGCATTTT. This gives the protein CASSQEGVFSNQPQHF.

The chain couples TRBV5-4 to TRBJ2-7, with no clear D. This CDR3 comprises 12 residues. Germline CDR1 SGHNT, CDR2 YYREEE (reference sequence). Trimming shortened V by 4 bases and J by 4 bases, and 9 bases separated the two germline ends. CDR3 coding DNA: TGTGCCAGCAGCCTGGACGGTTACGAGCAGTACTTC. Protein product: CASSLDGYEQYF.